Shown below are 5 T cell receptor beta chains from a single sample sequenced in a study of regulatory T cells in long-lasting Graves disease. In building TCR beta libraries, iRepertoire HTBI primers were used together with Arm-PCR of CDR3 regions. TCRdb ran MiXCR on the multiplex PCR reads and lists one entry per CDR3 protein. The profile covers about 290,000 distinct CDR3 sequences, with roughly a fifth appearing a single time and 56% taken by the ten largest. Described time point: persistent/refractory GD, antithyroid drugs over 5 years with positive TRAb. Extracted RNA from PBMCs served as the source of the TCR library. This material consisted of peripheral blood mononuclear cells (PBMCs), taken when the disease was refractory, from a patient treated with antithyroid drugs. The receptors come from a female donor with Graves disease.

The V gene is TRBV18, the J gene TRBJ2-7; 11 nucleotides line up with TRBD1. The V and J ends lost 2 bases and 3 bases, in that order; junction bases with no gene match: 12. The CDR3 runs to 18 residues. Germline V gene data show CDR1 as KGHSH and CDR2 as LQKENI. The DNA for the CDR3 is TGTGCCAGCTCACCATGGACAGGGGGCGCCTCCGGCTACTACGAGCAGTACTTC. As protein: CASSPWTGGASGYYEQYF.

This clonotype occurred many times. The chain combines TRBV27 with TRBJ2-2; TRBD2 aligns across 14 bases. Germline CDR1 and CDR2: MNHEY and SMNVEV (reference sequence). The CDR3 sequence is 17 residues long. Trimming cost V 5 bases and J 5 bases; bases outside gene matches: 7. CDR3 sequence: CASSAVGLAGGTGELFF. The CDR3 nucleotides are TGTGCCAGCAGTGCCGTTGGACTAGCGGGAGGAACCGGGGAGCTGTTTTTT.

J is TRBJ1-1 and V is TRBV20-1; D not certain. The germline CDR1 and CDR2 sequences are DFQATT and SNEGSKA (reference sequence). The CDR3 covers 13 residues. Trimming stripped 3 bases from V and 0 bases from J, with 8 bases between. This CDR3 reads CSASGQMNTEAFF. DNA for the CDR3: TGCAGTGCTAGCGGTCAGATGAACACTGAAGCTTTCTTT.

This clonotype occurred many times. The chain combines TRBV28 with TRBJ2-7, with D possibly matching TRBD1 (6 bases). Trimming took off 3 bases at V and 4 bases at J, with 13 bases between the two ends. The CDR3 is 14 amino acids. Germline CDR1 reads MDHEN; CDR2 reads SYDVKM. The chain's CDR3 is CASSLGTLFYEQYF. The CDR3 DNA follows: TGTGCCAGCAGTTTGGGGACACTATTTTACGAGCAGTACTTC.

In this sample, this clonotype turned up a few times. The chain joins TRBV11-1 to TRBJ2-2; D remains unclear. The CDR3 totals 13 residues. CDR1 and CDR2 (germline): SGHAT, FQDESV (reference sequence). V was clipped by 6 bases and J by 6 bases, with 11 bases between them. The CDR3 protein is CASSGFKAGELFF. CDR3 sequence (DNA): TGTGCCAGCAGTGGGTTTAAGGCCGGGGAGCTGTTTTTT.